This TCR beta chain originates from a study of CD8+CD57+ T cells in acquired aplastic anemia. Study-level background: The sorted CD4+ and CD8+ cells yielded an average roughly 3 ug of DNA.

The sequenced patients had an expansion of CD8+CD57+ cells seen by flow cytometry. Patient blood was sampled before any therapy had been received. Investigators profiled TCR beta VDJ and CDR3 from genomic DNA template. TCRdb used MiXCR to reprocess the reads, holding one entry per CDR3 protein. Of under 350,000 distinct CDR3 sequences detected, about three fifths appear once; the ten largest clones hold under 1.5%. CDR1 is SGHTA and CDR2 is FQGNSA in the germline V gene. The CDR3 covers 16 residues. With respect to this clonotype: Germline is not matched at one junction end, which may reflect a read error.

The chain uses TRBV7-2 and TRBJ2-5; 9 bases fit TRBD2. The TCR was taken from a human donor with aplastic anemia. Specimen: sorted CD4+, CD8+, or CD8+CD57+ T cells (not recorded which) from PBMCs. The chain's CDR3 is CASSLGAGGGVETQHF. The CDR3 DNA reads TGTGCCAGCAGCTTAGGTGCGGGCGGGGGGGTAGAGACCCAGCACTTC. Supplemented by reference TRBV7-2 and TRBJ2-5, the full variable domain reads GAGVSQSPSNKVTEKGKDVELRCDPISGHTALYWYRQSLGQGLEFLIYFQGNSAPDKSGLPSDRFSAERTGGSVSTLTIQRTQQEDSAVYLCASSLGAGGGVETQHFGPGTRLLVL.